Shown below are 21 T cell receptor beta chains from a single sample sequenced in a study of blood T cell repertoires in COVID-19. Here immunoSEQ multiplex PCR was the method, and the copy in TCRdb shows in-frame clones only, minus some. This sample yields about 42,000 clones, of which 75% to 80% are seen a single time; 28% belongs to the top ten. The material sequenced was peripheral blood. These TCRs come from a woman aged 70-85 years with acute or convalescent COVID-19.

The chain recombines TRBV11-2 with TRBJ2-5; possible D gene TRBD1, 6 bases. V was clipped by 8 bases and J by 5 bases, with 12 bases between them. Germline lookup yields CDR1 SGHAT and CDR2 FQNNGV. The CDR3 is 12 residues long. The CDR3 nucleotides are TGTGCCAGCGATGCAGGGGTGGAGACCCAGTACTTC. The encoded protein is CASDAGVETQYF.

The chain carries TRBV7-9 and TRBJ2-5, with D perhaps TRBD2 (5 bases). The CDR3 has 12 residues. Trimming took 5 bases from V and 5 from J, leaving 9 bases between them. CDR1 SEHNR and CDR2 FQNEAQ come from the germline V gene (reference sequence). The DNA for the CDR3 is TGTGCCAGCAGCGCGGGTGGGGAGACCCAGTACTTC. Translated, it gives CASSAGGETQYF.

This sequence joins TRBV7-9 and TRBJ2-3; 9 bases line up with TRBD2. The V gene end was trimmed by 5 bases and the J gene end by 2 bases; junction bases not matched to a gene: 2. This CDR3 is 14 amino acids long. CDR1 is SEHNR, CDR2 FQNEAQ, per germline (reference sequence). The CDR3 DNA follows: TGTGCCAGCAGCCCTAGCGGGGTCACAGATACGCAGTATTTT. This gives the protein CASSPSGVTDTQYF.

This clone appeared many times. The CDR3 region has the DNA TGTGCCTGGAAACGGGACCAGGGGACGGAGACCCAGTACTTC. It translates to CAWKRDQGTETQYF. V and J are TRBV30 and TRBJ2-5, with a possible D match to TRBD1 (6 bases). Germline-derived CDR1 and CDR2 are GTSNPN and SVGIG (reference sequence). The CDR3 contains 14 residues. Trimming removed 4 bases from V and 5 bases from J, with 17 bases in between.

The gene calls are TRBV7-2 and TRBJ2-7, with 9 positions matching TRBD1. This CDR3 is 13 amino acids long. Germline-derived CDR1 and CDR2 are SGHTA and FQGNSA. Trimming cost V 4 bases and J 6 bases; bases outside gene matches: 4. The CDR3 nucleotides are TGTGCCAGCAGCTCGCGACAGGGGGGCGAGCAGTACTTC. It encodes CASSSRQGGEQYF.

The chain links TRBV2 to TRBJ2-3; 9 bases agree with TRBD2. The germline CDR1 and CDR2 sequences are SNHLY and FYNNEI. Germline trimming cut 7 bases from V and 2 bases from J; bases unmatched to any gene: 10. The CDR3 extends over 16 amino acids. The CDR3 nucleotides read TGTGCCAGCAACCTTAGCGGGAGAGGGCCCACAGATACGCAGTATTTT. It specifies CASNLSGRGPTDTQYF.

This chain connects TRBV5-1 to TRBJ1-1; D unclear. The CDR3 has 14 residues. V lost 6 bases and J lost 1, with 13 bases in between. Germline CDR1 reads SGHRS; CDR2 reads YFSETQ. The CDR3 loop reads CASNPTAGNTEAFF. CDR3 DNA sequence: TGCGCCAGCAATCCTACTGCCGGGAACACTGAAGCTTTCTTT.

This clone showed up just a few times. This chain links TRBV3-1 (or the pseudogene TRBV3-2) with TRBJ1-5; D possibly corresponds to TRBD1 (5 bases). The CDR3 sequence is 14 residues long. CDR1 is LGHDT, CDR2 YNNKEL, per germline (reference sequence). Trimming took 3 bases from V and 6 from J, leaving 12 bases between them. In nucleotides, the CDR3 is TGTGCCAGCAGCCAGGCACAGGTCGGTCAGCCCCAGCATTTT. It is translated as CASSQAQVGQPQHF.

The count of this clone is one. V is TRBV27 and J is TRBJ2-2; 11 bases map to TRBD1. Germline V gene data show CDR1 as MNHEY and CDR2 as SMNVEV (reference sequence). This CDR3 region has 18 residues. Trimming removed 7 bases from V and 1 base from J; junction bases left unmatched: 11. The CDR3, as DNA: TGTGCCAGCAACCAGGGACAGGGGGTCGGTGGGAACACCGGGGAGCTGTTTTTT. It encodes CASNQGQGVGGNTGELFF.

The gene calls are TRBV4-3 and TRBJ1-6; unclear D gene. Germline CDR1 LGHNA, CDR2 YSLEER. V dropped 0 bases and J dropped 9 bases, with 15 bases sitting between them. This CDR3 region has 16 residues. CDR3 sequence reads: CASSQDEFTPGSPLHF. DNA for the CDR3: TGCGCCAGCAGCCAAGACGAATTCACCCCGGGTTCACCCCTCCACTTT.

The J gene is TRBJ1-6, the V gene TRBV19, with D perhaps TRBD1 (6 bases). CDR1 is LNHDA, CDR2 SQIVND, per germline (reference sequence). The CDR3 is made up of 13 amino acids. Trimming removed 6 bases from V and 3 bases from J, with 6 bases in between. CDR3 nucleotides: TGTGCCAGTAGACAGGGCTATAATTCACCCCTCCACTTT. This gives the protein CASRQGYNSPLHF.

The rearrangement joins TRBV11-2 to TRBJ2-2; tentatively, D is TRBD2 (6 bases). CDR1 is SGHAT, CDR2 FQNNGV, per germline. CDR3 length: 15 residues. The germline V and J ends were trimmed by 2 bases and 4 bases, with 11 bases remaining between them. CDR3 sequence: CASSLRGGSTGELFF. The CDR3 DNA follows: TGTGCCAGCAGCTTACGAGGAGGGAGCACCGGGGAGCTGTTTTTT. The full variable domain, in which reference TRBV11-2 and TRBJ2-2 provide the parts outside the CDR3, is EAGVAQSPRYKIIEKRQSVAFWCNPISGHATLYWYQQILGQGPKLLIQFQNNGVVDDSQLPKDRFSAERLKGVDSTLKIQPAKLEDSAVYLCASSLRGGSTGELFFGEGSRLTVL.

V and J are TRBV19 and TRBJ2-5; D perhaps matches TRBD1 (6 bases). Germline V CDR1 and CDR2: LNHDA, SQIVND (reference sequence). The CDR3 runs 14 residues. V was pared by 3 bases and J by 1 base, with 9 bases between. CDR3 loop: CASSMTGTQETQYF. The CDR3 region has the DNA TGTGCCAGTAGTATGACAGGAACCCAAGAGACCCAGTACTTC.

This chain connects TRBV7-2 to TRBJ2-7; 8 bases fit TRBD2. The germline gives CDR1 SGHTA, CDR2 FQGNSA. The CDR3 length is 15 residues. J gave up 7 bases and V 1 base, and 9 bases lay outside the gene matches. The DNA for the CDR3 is TGTGCCAGCAGCTTAGTGCCAGCGGGAGTGAGGGAGCAGTACTTC. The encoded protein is CASSLVPAGVREQYF.

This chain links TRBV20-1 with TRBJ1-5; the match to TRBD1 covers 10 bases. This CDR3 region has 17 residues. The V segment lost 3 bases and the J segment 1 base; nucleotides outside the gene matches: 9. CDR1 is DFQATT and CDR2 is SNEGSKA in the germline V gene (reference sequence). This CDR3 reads CSASIGTGVGSNQPQHF. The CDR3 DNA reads TGCAGTGCTAGTATCGGGACAGGGGTCGGGAGCAATCAGCCCCAGCATTTT.

The DNA for the CDR3 is TGTGCCAGCAGTTCGAGGCAGCGCTCCTACAATGAGCAGTTCTTC. This encodes CASSSRQRSYNEQFF. V usage is TRBV6-2 or TRBV6-3 and J usage is TRBJ2-1; no clear D gene. The CDR3 is made up of 15 amino acids. The V end lost 4 bases, the J end lost 0 bases, and 10 bases lay between the germline ends. Germline CDR1 and CDR2: MNHEY and SVGEGT.

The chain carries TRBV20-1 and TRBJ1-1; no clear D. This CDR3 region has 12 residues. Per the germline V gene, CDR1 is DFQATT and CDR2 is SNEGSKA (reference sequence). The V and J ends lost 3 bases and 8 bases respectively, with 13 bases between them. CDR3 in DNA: TGCAGTGCTAGTGAGGCCTTGGGCGAAGCTTTCTTT. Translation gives CSASEALGEAFF.

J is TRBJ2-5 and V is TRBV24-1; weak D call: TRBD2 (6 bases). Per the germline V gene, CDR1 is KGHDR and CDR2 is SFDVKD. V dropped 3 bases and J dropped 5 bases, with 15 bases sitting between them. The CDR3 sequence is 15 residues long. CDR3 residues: CATSDPSGGTETQYF. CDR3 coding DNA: TGTGCCACCAGTGATCCTTCCGGGGGTACGGAGACCCAGTACTTC.

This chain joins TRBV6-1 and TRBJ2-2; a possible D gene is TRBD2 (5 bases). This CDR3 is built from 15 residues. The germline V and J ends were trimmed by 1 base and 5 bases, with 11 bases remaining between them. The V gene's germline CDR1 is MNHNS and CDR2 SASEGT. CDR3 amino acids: CASSEVLRGTGELFF. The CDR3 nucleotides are TGTGCCAGCAGTGAAGTGTTAAGAGGGACCGGGGAGCTGTTTTTT.

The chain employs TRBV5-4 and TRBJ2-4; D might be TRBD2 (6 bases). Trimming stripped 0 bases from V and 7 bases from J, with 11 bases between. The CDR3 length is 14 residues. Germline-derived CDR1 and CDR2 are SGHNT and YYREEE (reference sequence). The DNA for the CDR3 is TGTGCCAGCAGCTTGGTACGGGAGCGGAACATTCAGTACTTC. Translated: CASSLVRERNIQYF.

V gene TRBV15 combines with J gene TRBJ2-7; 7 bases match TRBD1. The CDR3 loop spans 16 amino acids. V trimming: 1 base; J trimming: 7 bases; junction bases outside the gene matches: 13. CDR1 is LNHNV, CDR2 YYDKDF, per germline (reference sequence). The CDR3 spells CATSRGQGEGLREQYF. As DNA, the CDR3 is TGTGCCACCAGCAGAGGACAGGGAGAAGGCCTTCGAGAGCAGTACTTC.